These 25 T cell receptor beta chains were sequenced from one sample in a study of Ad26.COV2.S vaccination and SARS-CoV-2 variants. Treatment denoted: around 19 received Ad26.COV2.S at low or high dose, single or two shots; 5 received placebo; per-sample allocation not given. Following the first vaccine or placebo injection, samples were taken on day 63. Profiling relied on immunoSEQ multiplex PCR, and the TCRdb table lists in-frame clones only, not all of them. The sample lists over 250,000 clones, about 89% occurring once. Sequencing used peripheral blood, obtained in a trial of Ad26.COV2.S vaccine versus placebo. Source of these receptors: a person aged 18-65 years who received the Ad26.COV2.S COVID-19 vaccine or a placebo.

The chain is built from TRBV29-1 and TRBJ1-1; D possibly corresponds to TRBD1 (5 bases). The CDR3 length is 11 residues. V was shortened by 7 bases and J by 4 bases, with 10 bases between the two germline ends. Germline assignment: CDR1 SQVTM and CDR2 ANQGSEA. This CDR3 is CSGWRGTEAFF. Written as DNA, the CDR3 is TGCAGCGGGTGGAGGGGCACTGAAGCTTTCTTT.

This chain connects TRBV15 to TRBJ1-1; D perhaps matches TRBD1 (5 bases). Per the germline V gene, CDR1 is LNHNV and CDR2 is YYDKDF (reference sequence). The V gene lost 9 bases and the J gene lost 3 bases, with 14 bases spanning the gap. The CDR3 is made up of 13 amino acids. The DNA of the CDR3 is TGTGCCACTGGGGGAGGATGGGACACTGAAGCTTTCTTT. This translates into CATGGGWDTEAFF.

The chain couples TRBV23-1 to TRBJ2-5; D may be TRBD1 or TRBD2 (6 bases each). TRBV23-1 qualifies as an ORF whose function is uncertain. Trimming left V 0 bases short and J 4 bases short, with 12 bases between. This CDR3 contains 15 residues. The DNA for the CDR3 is TGCGCCAGCAGTCAATCCCGGGGGCGCGTAGAGACCCAGTACTTC. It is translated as CASSQSRGRVETQYF.

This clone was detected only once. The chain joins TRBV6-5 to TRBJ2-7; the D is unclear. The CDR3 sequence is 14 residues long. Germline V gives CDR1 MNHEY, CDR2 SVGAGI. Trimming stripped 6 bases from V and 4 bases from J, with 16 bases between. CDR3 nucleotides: TGTGCCAGCAGCCGTGGGCAGACACCTTACGAGCAGTACTTC. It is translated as CASSRGQTPYEQYF.

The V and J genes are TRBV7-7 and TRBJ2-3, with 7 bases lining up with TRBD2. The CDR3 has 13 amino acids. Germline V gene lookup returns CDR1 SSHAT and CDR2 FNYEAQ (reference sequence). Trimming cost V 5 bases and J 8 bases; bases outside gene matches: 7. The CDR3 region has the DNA TGTGCCAGCAGCGCCGGGGGGTCGCCTACGCAGTATTTT. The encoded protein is CASSAGGSPTQYF.

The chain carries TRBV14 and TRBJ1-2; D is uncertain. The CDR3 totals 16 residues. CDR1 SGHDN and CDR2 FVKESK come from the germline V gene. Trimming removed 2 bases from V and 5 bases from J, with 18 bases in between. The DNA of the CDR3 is TGTGCCAGCAGCCAAAACTCTCGGACCGTCGGGTATGGCTACACCTTC. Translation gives CASSQNSRTVGYGYTF.

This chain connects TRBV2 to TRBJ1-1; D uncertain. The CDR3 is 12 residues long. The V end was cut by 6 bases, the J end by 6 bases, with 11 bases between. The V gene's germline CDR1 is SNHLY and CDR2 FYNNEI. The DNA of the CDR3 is TGTGCCAGCAGGAAGGAGGGCCCTGAAGCTTTCTTT. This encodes CASRKEGPEAFF.

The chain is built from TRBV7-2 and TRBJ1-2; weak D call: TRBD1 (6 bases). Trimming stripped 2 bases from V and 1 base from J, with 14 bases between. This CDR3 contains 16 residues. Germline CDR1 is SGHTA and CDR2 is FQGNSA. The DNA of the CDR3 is TGTGCCAGCAGCTTATTCGGACAGAACCTTAACTATGGCTACACCTTC. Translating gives CASSLFGQNLNYGYTF. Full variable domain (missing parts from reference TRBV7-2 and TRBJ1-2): GAGVSQSPSNKVTEKGKDVELRCDPISGHTALYWYRQSLGQGLEFLIYFQGNSAPDKSGLPSDRFSAERTGGSVSTLTIQRTQQEDSAVYLCASSLFGQNLNYGYTFGSGTRLTVV.

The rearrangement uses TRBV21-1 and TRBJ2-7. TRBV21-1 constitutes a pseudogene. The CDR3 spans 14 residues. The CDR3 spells CASSTRDGGYEQYF. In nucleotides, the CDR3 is TGTGCCAGCAGCACCCGGGACGGTGGCTACGAGCAGTACTTC.

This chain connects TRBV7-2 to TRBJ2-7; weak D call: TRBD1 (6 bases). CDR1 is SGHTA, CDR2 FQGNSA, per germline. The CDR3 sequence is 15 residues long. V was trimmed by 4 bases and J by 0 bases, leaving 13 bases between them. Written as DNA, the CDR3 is TGTGCCAGCAGCTCCCGACAGGAACACTCCTACGAGCAGTACTTC. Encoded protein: CASSSRQEHSYEQYF. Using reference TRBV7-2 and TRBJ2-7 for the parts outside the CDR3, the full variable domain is GAGVSQSPSNKVTEKGKDVELRCDPISGHTALYWYRQSLGQGLEFLIYFQGNSAPDKSGLPSDRFSAERTGGSVSTLTIQRTQQEDSAVYLCASSSRQEHSYEQYFGPGTRLTVT.

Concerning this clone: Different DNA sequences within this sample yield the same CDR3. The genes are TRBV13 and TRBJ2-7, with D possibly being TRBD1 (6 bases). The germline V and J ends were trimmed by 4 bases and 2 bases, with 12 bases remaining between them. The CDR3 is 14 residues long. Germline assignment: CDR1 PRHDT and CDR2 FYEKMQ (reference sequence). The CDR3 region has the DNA TGTGCCAGCAGCTCCTCCGGGACAACCTACGAGCAGTACTTC. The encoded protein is CASSSSGTTYEQYF. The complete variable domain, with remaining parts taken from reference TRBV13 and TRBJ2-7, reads AAGVIQSPRHLIKEKRETATLKCYPIPRHDTVYWYQQGPGQDPQFLISFYEKMQSDKGSIPDRFSAQQFSDYHSELNMSSLELGDSALYFCASSSSGTTYEQYFGPGTRLTVT.

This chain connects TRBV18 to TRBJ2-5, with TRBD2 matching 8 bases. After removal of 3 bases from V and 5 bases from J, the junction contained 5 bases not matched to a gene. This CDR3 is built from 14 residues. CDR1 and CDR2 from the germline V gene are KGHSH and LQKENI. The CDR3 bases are TGTGCCAGCTCACCCGGACTAGCCTCGGAGACCCAGTACTTC. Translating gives CASSPGLASETQYF.

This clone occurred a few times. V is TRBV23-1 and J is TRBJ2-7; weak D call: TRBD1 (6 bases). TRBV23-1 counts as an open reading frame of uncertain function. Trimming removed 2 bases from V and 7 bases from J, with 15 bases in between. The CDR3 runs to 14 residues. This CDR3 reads CASSQSTGLGEQYF. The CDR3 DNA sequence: TGCGCCAGCAGTCAAAGCACAGGGCTGGGGGAGCAGTACTTC.

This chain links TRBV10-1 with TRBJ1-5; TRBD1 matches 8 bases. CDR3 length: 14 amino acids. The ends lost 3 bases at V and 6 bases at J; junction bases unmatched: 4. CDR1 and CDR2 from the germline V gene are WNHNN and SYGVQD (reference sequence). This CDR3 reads CASSEGQGAQPQHF. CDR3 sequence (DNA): TGCGCCAGCAGTGAAGGTCAGGGGGCTCAGCCCCAGCATTTT.

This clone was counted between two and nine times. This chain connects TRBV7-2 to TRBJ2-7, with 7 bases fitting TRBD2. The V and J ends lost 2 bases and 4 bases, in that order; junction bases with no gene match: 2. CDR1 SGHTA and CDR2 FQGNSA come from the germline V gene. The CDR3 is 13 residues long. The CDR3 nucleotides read TGTGCCAGCAGCTTAATGCGGGAGTACGAGCAGTACTTC. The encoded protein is CASSLMREYEQYF.

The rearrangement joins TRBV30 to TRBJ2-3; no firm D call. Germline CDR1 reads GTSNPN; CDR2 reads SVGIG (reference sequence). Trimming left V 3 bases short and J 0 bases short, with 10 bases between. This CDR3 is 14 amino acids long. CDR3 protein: CAWRRSPSTDTQYF. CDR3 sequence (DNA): TGTGCCTGGAGAAGGAGTCCGAGCACAGATACGCAGTATTTT.

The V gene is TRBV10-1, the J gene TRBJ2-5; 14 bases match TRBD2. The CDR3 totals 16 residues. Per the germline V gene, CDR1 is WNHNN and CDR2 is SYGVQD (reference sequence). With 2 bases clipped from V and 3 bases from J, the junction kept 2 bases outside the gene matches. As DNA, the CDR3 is TGCGCCAGCAGTGAGCCGGGACTAGCGGGGGAAGAGACCCAGTACTTC. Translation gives CASSEPGLAGEETQYF.

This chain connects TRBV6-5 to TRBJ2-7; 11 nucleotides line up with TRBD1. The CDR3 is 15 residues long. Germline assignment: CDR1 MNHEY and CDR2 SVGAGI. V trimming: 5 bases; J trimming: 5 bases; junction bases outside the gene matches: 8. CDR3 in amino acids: CASSRPDRGHNEQYF. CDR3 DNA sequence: TGTGCCAGCAGTCGACCGGACAGGGGGCATAACGAGCAGTACTTC.

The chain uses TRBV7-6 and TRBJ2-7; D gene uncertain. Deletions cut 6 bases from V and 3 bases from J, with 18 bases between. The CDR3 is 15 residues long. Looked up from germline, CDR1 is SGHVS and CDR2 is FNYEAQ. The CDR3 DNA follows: TGTGCCAGCAGTCAACCGGGCGTAACGGGCTACGAGCAGTACTTC. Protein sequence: CASSQPGVTGYEQYF.

The CDR3 region is CATSREMGAISEAFF. The DNA of the CDR3 is TGTGCCACCAGCAGAGAGATGGGGGCGATCTCTGAAGCTTTCTTT. The chain joins TRBV15 to TRBJ1-1; maybe TRBD1 (6 bases). Germline values: CDR1 LNHNV, CDR2 YYDKDF (reference sequence). The length of the CDR3 is 15 residues. V lost 0 bases, J lost 6 bases, and 14 bases lay in between. The variable domain in full, with the rest retrieved from reference TRBV15 and TRBJ1-1, is DAMVIQNPRYQVTQFGKPVTLSCSQTLNHNVMYWYQQKSSQAPKLLFHYYDKDFNNEADTPDNFQSRRPNTSFCFLDIRSPGLGDTAMYLCATSREMGAISEAFFGQGTRLTVV.

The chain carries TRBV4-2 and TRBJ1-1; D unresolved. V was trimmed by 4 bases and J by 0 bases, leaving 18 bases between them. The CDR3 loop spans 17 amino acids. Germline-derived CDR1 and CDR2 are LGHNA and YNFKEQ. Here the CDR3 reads CASSRLWRNMLNTEAFF. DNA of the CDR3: TGTGCCAGCAGCCGGCTGTGGCGGAACATGTTGAACACTGAAGCTTTCTTT.

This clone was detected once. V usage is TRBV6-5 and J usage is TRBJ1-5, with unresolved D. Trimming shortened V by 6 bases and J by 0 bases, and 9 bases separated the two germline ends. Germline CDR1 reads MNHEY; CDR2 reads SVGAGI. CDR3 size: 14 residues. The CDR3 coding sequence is TGTGCCAGCAGCCCGGACTTTAGCAATCAGCCCCAGCATTTT. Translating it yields CASSPDFSNQPQHF.

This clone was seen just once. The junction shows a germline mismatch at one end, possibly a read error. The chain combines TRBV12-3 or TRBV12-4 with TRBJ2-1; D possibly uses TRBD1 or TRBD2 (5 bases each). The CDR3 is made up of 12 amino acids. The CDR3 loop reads CASNMRPGPEIF. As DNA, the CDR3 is TGTGCCAGCAATATGAGGCCGGGGCCCGAGATCTTC.

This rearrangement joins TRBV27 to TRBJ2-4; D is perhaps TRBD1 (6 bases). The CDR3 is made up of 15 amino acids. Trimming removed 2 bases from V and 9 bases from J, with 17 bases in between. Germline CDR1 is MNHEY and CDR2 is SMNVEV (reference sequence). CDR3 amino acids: CASSLQGKWRGIQYF. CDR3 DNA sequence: TGTGCCAGCAGTTTACAGGGGAAGTGGCGAGGCATTCAGTACTTC.

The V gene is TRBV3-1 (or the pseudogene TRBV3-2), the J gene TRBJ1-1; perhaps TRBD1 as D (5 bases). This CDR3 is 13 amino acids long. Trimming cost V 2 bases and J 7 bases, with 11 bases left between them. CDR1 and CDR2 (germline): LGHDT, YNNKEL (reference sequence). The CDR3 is CASSQFGGDEAFF. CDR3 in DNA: TGTGCCAGCAGCCAATTCGGAGGGGATGAAGCTTTCTTT.